This TCR beta chain was profiled in a study of T cells after yellow fever vaccination. This CDR3 region has 16 residues. Trimming took 5 bases from V and 0 from J, leaving 11 bases between them. Germline V CDR1 and CDR2: MNHEY, SVGAGI. This clonotype appeared many times. TCRdb processed the 5' RACE reads anew with MiXCR; each CDR3 protein has one entry. Seen here are 15,000 or so distinct CDR3 sequences, about 7.3% observed once, and the top ten hold less than 2%. Findings and limits, study-wide: Post-booster repertoires again held most primary-vaccination clones (just under 97% CD4, approximately 90% CD8). Any FACS-sorted repertoire could hold abundant clonotypes that contaminate it from the bulk population.

Material: PBMCs, either bulk or a sorted T-cell subset (CD4+, CD8+, memory, or dextramer-sorted; not recorded which), obtained on the day of the yellow fever booster vaccination. The chain uses TRBV6-5 and TRBJ1-6, with D perhaps matching TRBD1 (6 bases). This clonotype was sampled from a man aged 18 to 30 who received the YFV17D yellow fever vaccine. Written as DNA, the CDR3 is TGTGCCAGCAGTCTTACAGGGAACTCCTATAATTCACCCCTCCACTTT. Its protein is CASSLTGNSYNSPLHF.